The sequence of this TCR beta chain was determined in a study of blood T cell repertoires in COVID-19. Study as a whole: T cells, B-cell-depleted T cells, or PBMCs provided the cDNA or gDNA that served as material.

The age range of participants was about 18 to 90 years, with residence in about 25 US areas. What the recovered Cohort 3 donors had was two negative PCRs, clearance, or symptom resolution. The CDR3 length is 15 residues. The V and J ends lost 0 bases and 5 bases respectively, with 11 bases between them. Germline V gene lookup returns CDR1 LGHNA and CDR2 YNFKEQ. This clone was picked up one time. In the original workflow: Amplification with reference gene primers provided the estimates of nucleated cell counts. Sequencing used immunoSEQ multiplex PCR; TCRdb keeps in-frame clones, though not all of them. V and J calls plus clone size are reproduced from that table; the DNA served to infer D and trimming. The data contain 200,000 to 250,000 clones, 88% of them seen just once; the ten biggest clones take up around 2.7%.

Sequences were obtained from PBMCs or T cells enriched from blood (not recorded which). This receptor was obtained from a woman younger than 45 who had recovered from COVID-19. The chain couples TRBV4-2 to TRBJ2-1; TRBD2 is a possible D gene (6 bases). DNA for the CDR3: TGTGCCAGCAGCCAAGACGGTAGCGGCAACAATGAGCAGTTCTTC. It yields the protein CASSQDGSGNNEQFF.